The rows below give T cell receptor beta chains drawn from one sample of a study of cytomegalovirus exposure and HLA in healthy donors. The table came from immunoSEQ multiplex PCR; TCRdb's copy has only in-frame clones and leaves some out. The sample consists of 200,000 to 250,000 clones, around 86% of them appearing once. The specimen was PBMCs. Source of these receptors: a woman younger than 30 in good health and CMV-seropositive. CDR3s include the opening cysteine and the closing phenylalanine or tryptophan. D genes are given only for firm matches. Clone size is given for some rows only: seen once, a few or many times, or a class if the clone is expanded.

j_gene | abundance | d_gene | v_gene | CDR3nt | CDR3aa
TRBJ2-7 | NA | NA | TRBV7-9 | TGTGCCAGCAGCTTAGAGACCCACGGACTGATGGCCTACGAGCAGTACTTC | CASSLETHGLMAYEQYF
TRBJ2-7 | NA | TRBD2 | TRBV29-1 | TGCAGCGCGGTGACTAGCGGAGATTACGAGCAGTACTTC | CSAVTSGDYEQYF
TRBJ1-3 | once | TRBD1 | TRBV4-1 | TGCGCCAGCAGCCAACCGTTACAGGGGGCTGGAAACACCATATATTTT | CASSQPLQGAGNTIYF
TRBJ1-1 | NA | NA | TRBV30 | TGTGCCCAGGATGATAACACTGAAGCTTTCTTT | CAQDDNTEAFF
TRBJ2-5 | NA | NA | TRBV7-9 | TGTGCCAGCAGCTTAAGGGGGCAAGAGACCCAGTACTTC | CASSLRGQETQYF
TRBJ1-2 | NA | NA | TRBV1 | TGCACCATCAACCATCGGTTGGGGCATGGCTACACCTTC | CTINHRLGHGYTF
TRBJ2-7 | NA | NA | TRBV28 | TGTGCCAGCAGTCGCGGAGGGTCCCTTTACGAGCAGTACTTC | CASSRGGSLYEQYF
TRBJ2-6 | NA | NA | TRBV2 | TGTGCCAGCATCCCTTCGGTAGCTGGGGCCAACGTCCTGACTTTC | CASIPSVAGANVLTF
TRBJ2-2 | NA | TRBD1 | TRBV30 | TGTGCCTGGAGGGAAGGGACAGCGAACACCGGGGAGCTGTTTTTT | CAWREGTANTGELFF
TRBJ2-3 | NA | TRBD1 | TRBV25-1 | TGTGCCAGCAATCCCCCCGGGACAGGGGAGAGCGGTACGCAGTATTTT | CASNPPGTGESGTQYF
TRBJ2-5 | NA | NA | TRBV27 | TGTGCCAGCAGTTCACAAGAGACCCAGTACTTC | CASSSQETQYF
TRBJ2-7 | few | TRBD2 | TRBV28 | TGTGCCAGCAGCTTAGCGGGAGAGCACTACGAGCAGTACTTC | CASSLAGEHYEQYF
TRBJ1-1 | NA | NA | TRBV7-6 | TGTGCCAGCAGCTTCAGGGGCAGTACTGAAGCTTTCTTT | CASSFRGSTEAFF
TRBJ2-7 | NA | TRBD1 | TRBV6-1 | TGTGCCAGCAGTGTAGGGGGCATCTACGAGCAGTACTTC | CASSVGGIYEQYF
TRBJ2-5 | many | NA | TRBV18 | TGTGCCAGCTCACAGGACGGCTGGAGGGAGACCCAGTACTTC | CASSQDGWRETQYF
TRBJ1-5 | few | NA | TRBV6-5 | TGTGCCAGCAAGAGGGCGAGCAATCAGCCCCAGCATTTT | CASKRASNQPQHF
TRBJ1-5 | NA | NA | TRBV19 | TGTGCCAGTAGTGTACCTGGGGGGGGGCTCAGCAATCAGCCCCAGCATTTT | CASSVPGGGLSNQPQHF
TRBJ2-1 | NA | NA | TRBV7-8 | TGTGCCAGCAGCTTCCTGGGCGGAGGGGAGCAGTTCTTC | CASSFLGGGEQFF
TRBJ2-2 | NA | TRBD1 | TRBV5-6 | TGTGCCAGCAGCTGGGACAGGGGGAAGAACACCGGGGAGCTGTTTTTT | CASSWDRGKNTGELFF
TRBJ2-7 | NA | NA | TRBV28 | TGTGCCAGCAGTCGACCCCTCGGGGAGCAGTACTTC | CASSRPLGEQYF
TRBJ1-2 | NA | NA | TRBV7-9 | TGTGCCAGCAGCGAGGACACTTATGGCTACACCTTC | CASSEDTYGYTF
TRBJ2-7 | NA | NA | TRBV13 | TGTGCCAGCAGCAAGGCCGCCTTCAGGGGTTACGAGCAGTACTTC | CASSKAAFRGYEQYF
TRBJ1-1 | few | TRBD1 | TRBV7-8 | TGTGCCAGCAGCTTCAGGACAGGTTCTGAAGCTTTCTTT | CASSFRTGSEAFF
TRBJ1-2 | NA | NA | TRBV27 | TGTGCCAGCCTCGGCGGTCTCTATGGCTACACCTTC | CASLGGLYGYTF
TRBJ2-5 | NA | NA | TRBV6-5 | TGTGCCAGCAGTTACACTGGGAGTAAGGGAGGAGAGACCCAGTACTTC | CASSYTGSKGGETQYF
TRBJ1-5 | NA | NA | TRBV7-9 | TGTGCCAGCAGCTTTGAGGGACATACCCAAACCCAGCATTTT | CASSFEGHTQTQHF
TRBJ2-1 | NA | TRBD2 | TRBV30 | TGTGCCTGGCGATCGGCGGGAGCCTCGTACAATGAGCAGTTCTTC | CAWRSAGASYNEQFF
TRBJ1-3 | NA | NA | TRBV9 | TGTGCCAGCAGCGTAGGGGCCTACTCTGGAAACACCATATATTTT | CASSVGAYSGNTIYF
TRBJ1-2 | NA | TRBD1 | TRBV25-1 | TGTGCCAGCAGTGAATACGGACAGGGGTATGGCTACACCTTC | CASSEYGQGYGYTF
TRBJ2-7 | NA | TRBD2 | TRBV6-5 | TGTGCCAGCAGTTACCGGCGGGAGTTCTACGAGCAGTACTTC | CASSYRREFYEQYF
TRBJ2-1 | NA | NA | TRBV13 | TGTGCCAGCAGCTTAGTCTCCGGGGGAAAAACCGACAATGAGCAGTTCTTC | CASSLVSGGKTDNEQFF
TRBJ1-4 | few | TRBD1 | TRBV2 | TGTGCCAGCAGTTTCCAGGGGGCTAATGAAAAACTGTTTTTT | CASSFQGANEKLFF
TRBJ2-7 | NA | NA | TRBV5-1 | TGCGCCAGCAGCTTGGGCATTAAACCGGGACTCCCGACCCTCTACGAGCAGTACTTC | CASSLGIKPGLPTLYEQYF
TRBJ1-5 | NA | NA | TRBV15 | TGTGCCACCGCCGCCGACAGGTATAGCAATCAGCCCCAGCATTTT | CATAADRYSNQPQHF
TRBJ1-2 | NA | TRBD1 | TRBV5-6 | TGTGCCAGCAGCTCGTGGACAGGGCTTTATGGCTACACCTTC | CASSSWTGLYGYTF
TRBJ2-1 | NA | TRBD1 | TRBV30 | TGTGCCTGGCAGAACAGGGGGCAGGGGAATGAGCAGTTCTTC | CAWQNRGQGNEQFF
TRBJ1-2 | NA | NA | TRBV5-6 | TGTGCCAGCAGCCAACCATTTCTCGGAGGCACGGGGTTTGGGAGTGGCTACACCTTC | CASSQPFLGGTGFGSGYTF
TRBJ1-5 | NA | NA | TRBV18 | TGTGCCAGCTCCGGGGTGGGCAATCAGCCCCAGCATTTT | CASSGVGNQPQHF
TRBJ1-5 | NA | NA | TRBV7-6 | TGTGCCAGCAGCTTAGATAAAGGGAGTCCAGCCAATCAGCCCCAGCATTTT | CASSLDKGSPANQPQHF
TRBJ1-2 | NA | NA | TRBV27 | TGTGCCACCCAAGCGGGGAACTATGGCTACACCTTC | CATQAGNYGYTF
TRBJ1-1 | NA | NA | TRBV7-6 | TGTGCCAGCAGCTTAGCACAGGGAGCCCTGAACACTGAAGCTTTCTTT | CASSLAQGALNTEAFF
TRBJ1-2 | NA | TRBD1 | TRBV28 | TGTGCCAGCAGTCCACGGACAGGGATGATGGGCAGCTACACCTTC | CASSPRTGMMGSYTF
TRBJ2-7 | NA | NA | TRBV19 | TGTGCCAGCCGGGCAGGGCCCTCCTACGAGCAGTACTTC | CASRAGPSYEQYF
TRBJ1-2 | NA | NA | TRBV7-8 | TGTGCCAGCAGCTTAGCGGGGACAACCATCTATGGCTACACCTTC | CASSLAGTTIYGYTF
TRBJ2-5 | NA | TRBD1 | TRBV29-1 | TGCAGCGTTGAAGCCTGGGACAGTCTAAAAGAGACCCAGTACTTC | CSVEAWDSLKETQYF
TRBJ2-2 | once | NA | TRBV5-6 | TGTGCCAGTCTACAGGTCACCGGGGAGCTGTTTTTT | CASLQVTGELFF
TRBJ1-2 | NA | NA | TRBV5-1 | TGCGCCAGCAGCTTGGCCGGGACAATGAACTATGGCTACACCTTC | CASSLAGTMNYGYTF
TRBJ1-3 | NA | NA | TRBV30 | TGTGCCTGGAGTGTACCGCGACACCACTCTGGAAACACCATATATTTT | CAWSVPRHHSGNTIYF
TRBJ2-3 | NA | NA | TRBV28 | TGTGCCAGCACCCCCGGTCGAGCTTTCACAGATACGCAGTATTTT | CASTPGRAFTDTQYF
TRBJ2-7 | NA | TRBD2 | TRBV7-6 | TGTGCCAGCAGCAACCCTCAACTAGCGGGAGAGCAGTACTTC | CASSNPQLAGEQYF
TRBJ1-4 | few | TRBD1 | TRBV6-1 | TGTGCCAGCAGTGAAGGGACAGGGGTTGAAAAACTGTTTTTT | CASSEGTGVEKLFF
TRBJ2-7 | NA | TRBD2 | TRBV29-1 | TGCAGCGTTGAAGATGGGACTAGCGTTCACTACGAGCAGTACTTC | CSVEDGTSVHYEQYF
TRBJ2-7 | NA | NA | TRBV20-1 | TGCAGTGCTCCACTAGGGTACGAGCAGTACTTC | CSAPLGYEQYF
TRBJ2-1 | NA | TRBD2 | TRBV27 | TGTGCCAGCAGTTCCGGGACTAGCCCCCAATACAATGAGCAGTTCTTC | CASSSGTSPQYNEQFF
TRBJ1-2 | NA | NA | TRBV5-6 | TGTGCCAGCAGCTGGGAGGATGGCTACACCTTC | CASSWEDGYTF
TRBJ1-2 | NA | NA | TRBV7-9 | TGTGCCAGCAGCTTTCGGAGAATCGGCTACACCTTC | CASSFRRIGYTF
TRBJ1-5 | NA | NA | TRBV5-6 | TGTGCCAGCAGCTTGTTTCAGGGGTCGGGGCCCCAGCATTTT | CASSLFQGSGPQHF